These 3 T cell receptor beta chains came from one sample sequenced in a study of cytomegalovirus exposure and HLA in healthy donors. The assay was immunoSEQ multiplex PCR, and TCRdb's table has in-frame clones only and misses some. The table shows around 260,000 clones, with roughly 91% occurring only once. The material sequenced was PBMCs. Every receptor here comes from a woman aged 25 to 45 in good health and CMV-seronegative.

The V call is TRBV7-2, the J call TRBJ1-1; weak D call: TRBD1 (5 bases). The CDR3 contains 14 residues. The V end lost 5 bases, the J end lost 1 base, and 11 bases lay between the germline ends. In germline, CDR1 is SGHTA, CDR2 FQGNSA. CDR3 in DNA: TGTGCCAGCAGCCAAGTGACAGCGAACACTGAAGCTTTCTTT. As protein: CASSQVTANTEAFF.

The chain is built from TRBV7-3 and TRBJ2-1; 9 nucleotides line up with TRBD2. Germline V CDR1 and CDR2: SGHTA, FQGTGA. The V segment lost 5 bases and the J segment 5 bases; nucleotides outside the gene matches: 4. CDR3 length: 14 residues. CDR3 DNA: TGTGCCAGCAGCCTTAGCGGGAGAAACAATGAGCAGTTCTTC. Translation: CASSLSGRNNEQFF.

This rearrangement joins TRBV5-4 to TRBJ2-7, with D possibly TRBD1 on 6 matching bases. The germline gives CDR1 SGHNT, CDR2 YYREEE (reference sequence). Trimming removed 2 bases from V and 0 bases from J, with 12 bases in between. This CDR3 contains 15 residues. The CDR3 sequence: CASSLGTPSSYEQYF. CDR3 in DNA: TGTGCCAGCAGCTTAGGGACACCCAGCTCCTACGAGCAGTACTTC.